This T cell receptor (beta chain) was obtained from a study of blood T cell repertoires in COVID-19. Study-wide context: Samples representing acute and convalescent COVID-19 were sourced from the United States, Italy and Spain. PBMCs, B-cell-depleted T cells, or T cells were the source of the cDNA or gDNA that made up the material.

This table comes from immunoSEQ multiplex PCR, and its TCRdb copy is limited to in-frame clones, with some not included. The sample records approximately 120,000 clones, roughly 88% being singletons. Trimming cost V 4 bases and J 4 bases, with 4 bases left between them. Germline V gene data show CDR1 as MNHEY and CDR2 as SVGAGI. This CDR3 contains 12 residues. The sequenced sample was peripheral blood. This rearrangement joins TRBV6-5 to TRBJ2-2; D uncertain. This clonotype originated in a human donor in a cohort sampled during active COVID-19. The DNA for the CDR3 is TGTGCCAGCAGTTTCGGCACCGGGGAGCTGTTTTTT. It translates to CASSFGTGELFF.